This record concerns one T cell receptor (beta chain) sequence. Its antigen is unknown. The method was immunoSEQ multiplex PCR; TCRdb's version includes in-frame clones alone and lacks a portion of them. The sample yields about 99,000 clones, approximately 87% seen once. The sample belongs to a study of T cell responses to AZD1222 COVID-19 vaccine. The J segment lost 0 bases and the V segment lost 0 bases, leaving 7 bases of the junction unmatched. The CDR3 consists of 18 residues. The germline gives CDR1 MNHEY, CDR2 SMNVEV (reference sequence). The study, taken as a whole, reports: Clonal diversity was possibly underestimated, and white British individuals and females predominated among donors. Among those given AZD1222, only five or six were seropositive at baseline. Samples come after the peak T cell response, not at day 14.

The sample here was peripheral blood, taken on day 0 of AZD1222 vaccination. This chain connects TRBV27 to TRBJ2-1, with 8 bases identical to TRBD2. This receptor was identified in an adult in good health. The CDR3 nucleotides read TGTGCCAGCAGTTTATCAAGACTAGCGCAAAGCTCCTACAATGAGCAGTTCTTC. Translating it yields CASSLSRLAQSSYNEQFF.